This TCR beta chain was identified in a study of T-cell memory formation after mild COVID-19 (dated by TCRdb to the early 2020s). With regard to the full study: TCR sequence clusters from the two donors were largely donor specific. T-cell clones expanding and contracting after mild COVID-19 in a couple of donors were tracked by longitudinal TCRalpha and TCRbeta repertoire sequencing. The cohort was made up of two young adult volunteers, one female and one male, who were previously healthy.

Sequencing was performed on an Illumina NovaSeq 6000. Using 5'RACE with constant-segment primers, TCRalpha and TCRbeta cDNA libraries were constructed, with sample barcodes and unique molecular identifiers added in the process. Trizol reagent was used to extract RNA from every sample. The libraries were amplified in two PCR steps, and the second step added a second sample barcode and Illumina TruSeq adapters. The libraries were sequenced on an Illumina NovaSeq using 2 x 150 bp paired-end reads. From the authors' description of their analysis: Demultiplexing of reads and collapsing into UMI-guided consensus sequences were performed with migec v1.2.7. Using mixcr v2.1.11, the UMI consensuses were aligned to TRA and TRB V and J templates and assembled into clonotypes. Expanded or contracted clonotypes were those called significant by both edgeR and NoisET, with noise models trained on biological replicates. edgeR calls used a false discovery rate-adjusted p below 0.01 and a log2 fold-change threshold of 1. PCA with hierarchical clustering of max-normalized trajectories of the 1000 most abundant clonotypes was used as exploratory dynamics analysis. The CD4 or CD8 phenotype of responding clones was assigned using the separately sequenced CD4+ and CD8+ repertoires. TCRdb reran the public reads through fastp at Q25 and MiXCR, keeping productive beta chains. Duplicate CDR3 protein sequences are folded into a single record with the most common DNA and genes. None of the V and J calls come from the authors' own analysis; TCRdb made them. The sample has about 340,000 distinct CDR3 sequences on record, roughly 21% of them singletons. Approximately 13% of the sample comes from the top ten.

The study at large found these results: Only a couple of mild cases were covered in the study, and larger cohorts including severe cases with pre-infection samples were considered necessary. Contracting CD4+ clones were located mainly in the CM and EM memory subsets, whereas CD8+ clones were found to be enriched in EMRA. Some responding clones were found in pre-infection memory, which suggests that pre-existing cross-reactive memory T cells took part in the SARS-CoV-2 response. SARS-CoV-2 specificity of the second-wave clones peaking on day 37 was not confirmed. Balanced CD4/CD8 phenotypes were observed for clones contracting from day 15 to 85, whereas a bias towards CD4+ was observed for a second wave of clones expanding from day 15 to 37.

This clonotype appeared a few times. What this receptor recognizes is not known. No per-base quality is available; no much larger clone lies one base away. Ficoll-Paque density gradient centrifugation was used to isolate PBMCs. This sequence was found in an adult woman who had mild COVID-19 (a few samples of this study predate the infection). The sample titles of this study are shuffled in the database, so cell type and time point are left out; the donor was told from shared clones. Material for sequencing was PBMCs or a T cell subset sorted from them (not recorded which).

The DNA sequence is TGCAGCGCCCGCGGGGGGGTAGCGGGGGAGAACACAGATACGCAGTATTTT. Its protein reads: CSARGGVAGENTDTQYF. The chain was built from TRBV29-1 and TRBJ2-3; TRBD2 aligns with 9 central bases. Trimming removed 7 bases from V and 2 bases from J; the gene matches leave 16 bases unexplained. The CDR3 sequence holds 17 residues, the cysteine and phenylalanine included. Solely the CDR3 DNA is kept, with 51 bases framed from the first base. Looking up the germline V gene yields CDR1 SQVTM and CDR2 ANQGSEA.